This T cell receptor beta chain derives from a study of blood T cell repertoires in COVID-19 (dated by TCRdb to 2020 to 2022). Concerning the study at large: The collaborator samples originated in the United States, Italy and Spain and spanned the acute and convalescent phases of COVID-19. The material from the prospective study consisted of cDNA or gDNA derived from T cells, B-cell-depleted T cells, or PBMCs. Subjects who had been exposed to COVID-19, were actively infected with it, or had recovered from it provided the deeply sampled blood TCRbeta repertoires that made up the dataset. The repertoires were made available in a free public database intended to serve as a resource for research on the immune response to SARS-CoV-2. Samples were obtained from the ongoing ImmuneRACE study (first 160 participants) and from over a thousand subjects provided by 6 global collaborators. The sample metadata nearly always contained a de-identified subject ID, COVID-19 status, age in years and sex. Where available, HLA class I and class II types were taken from metadata supplied by the sample provider and were not determined by assay-based typing.

Counted from cysteine to phenylalanine, this CDR3 has 14 amino acids. Only the CDR3 region is kept as DNA, spanning 42 bases read in frame from base 1. Via the germline V gene, CDR1 is SGHRS and CDR2 YFSETQ. Deletion took 2 bases off V and 5 bases off J, with a span of 11 bases between the germline ends. The paper's findings and limits, for the study overall: The quantity of clinical and demographic metadata differed by source and by participant and was supplied without curation.

TCRbeta CDR3 regions were amplified from genomic DNA using the immunoSEQ Assay, a bias-controlled multiplex PCR. The original methods were these. The number of nucleated cells in each sample was estimated by amplification of reference gene primers within the assay. To quantify the absolute abundance of each unique TCRbeta CDR3 rearrangement, sequence reads were collapsed and filtered. Productive Simpson clonality was computed per sample as the square root of Simpson's diversity index over productive rearrangements. The immuneACCESS repertoire file appears here via TCRdb, limited to in-frame rearrangements. These files lack a portion of the clones; in checked studies, under half of the deficit traces to unresolved V genes, and the cause of the others is not known. V and J calls and clone size are copied from that table; D and trimming were computed from the DNA. The sample profile shows around 130,000 clones; 86% of them were found once. Around 17% of the sample goes to the ten largest clones.

This clone showed up just once. Which antigen it targets is not known. No base quality values were provided; no much bigger clone lies one nucleotide off. Samples from volunteer blood donors who had recovered from COVID-19 were contributed by a second Seattle source. The collaborating institutions used their own protocols to collect whole blood in K2EDTA tubes. For TCRbeta analysis, collaborators shipped samples in one of three forms: frozen whole blood, isolated PBMCs, or DNA extracted from either of those sample types. The rearranged chain carries TRBV5-1 and TRBJ2-4; possibly the D gene is TRBD1, per 5 matching bases. Input material: peripheral blood. The TCR sequence derives from a woman in her forties or fifties who had recovered from COVID-19. The sequence in DNA is TGCGCCAGCAGCTTAGGTCAGGGCCAAAACATTCAGTACTTC. This gives the protein CASSLGQGQNIQYF.